A selection of T cell receptor beta chains follows, all from one sample in a study of T cell responses to AZD1222 COVID-19 vaccine. Assay used: immunoSEQ multiplex PCR; TCRdb lists only in-frame clones, some missing. The sample yields approximately 130,000 clones, about nine tenths seen once. The sample consisted of peripheral blood, taken 28 days after the second AZD1222 dose. The receptors here all came from an adult who received the AZD1222 COVID-19 vaccine. The CDR3 runs from the conserved cysteine through the conserved F or W. The D gene is left open where the match is weak. Clone sizes are given selectively: once, few, many, or a class where the clone is expanded.

v_call,clone_size,j_call,d_call,cdr3_nt,cdr3_aa
TRBV3-1/TRBV3-2,.,TRBJ2-1,.,TGTGCCAGCAGCCAATATGAGGGGGGTGAGCAGTTCTTC,CASSQYEGGEQFF
TRBV7-2,.,TRBJ1-4,.,TGTGCCAGCAGCACCCAAGGGGAGGAAAAACTGTTTTTT,CASSTQGEEKLFF
TRBV6-5,.,TRBJ1-6,.,TGTGCCAGCAGTTACTCGGGGCCAGGAGGGTCACCCCTCCACTTT,CASSYSGPGGSPLHF
TRBV5-1,.,TRBJ1-3,.,TGCGCCAGCAGCTTGTCTCCAGGAGGAAACACCATATATTTT,CASSLSPGGNTIYF
TRBV2,.,TRBJ2-4,TRBD1,TGTGCCAGCACTACCGGGACAGGGGGGAACATTCAGTACTTC,CASTTGTGGNIQYF
TRBV7-8,once,TRBJ1-1,.,TGTGCCAGCAGCTCCCCGTTAGGCGCTCTTGTCACTGAAGCTTTCTTT,CASSSPLGALVTEAFF
TRBV7-6,.,TRBJ1-6,.,TGTGCCACCTTCGACAGCCCCTATAATTCACCCCTCCACTTT,CATFDSPYNSPLHF
TRBV2,few,TRBJ1-4,.,TGTGCCAGCAGTGAAATGGGGCGACGGCTTCATGAAAAACTGTTTTTT,CASSEMGRRLHEKLFF
TRBV9,.,TRBJ2-2,TRBD2,TGTGCCAGCAGCCCCTTGGGCGGGGGGGCAAAAACCGGGGAGCTGTTTTTT,CASSPLGGGAKTGELFF
TRBV27,.,TRBJ2-3,.,TGTGCCAGCAGTTTATTTGTGGGGCTCACAGATACGCAGTATTTT,CASSLFVGLTDTQYF
TRBV21-1,.,TRBJ1-2,.,TGTGCCAGCAGCAACCCGGGGTACTCGCACGACTATGGCTACACCTTC,CASSNPGYSHDYGYTF
TRBV29-1,.,TRBJ1-2,.,TGCAGCGTTGGTCAAGGGCAAACTAGGAACTATGGCTACACCTTC,CSVGQGQTRNYGYTF
TRBV7-9,few,TRBJ2-7,.,TGTGCCAGCAGCTTAGGGATTAACGAGCAGTACTTC,CASSLGINEQYF
TRBV18,.,TRBJ1-3,TRBD1,TGTGCCAGCTCAACGATGGGACAGGCTGGAAACACCATATATTTT,CASSTMGQAGNTIYF
TRBV4-3,.,TRBJ1-4,.,TGCGCCAGCAGCCAAGATCTGATCGGGGCTAATGAAAAACTGTTTTTT,CASSQDLIGANEKLFF
TRBV30,.,TRBJ1-4,.,TGTGCCTGGAGTGCTACCGACACCGGGAATGAAAAACTGTTTTTT,CAWSATDTGNEKLFF
TRBV3-1/TRBV3-2,.,TRBJ2-7,TRBD1,TGTGCCAGCAGCTACACCGGGACAGGGGGCGTCGAGCAGTACTTC,CASSYTGTGGVEQYF
TRBV19,.,TRBJ1-2,TRBD1,TGTGCCAGTAGTTCACAGGGGAACTATGGCTACACCTTC,CASSSQGNYGYTF
TRBV12-3/TRBV12-4,few,TRBJ1-1,TRBD1,TGTGCCAGCATTAGGACAGGAGGCACTGAAGCTTTCTTT,CASIRTGGTEAFF
TRBV7-9,.,TRBJ1-5,.,TGTGCCAGCAGCTTCGGCGGTCAGCCCCAGCATTTT,CASSFGGQPQHF
TRBV29-1,.,TRBJ1-1,.,TGCAGCGTTGCCGGTCGGATGAACACTGAAGCTTTCTTT,CSVAGRMNTEAFF
TRBV7-9,.,TRBJ1-2,.,TGTGCCAGCAGCTTCGACAAGTATGGCTACACCTTC,CASSFDKYGYTF
TRBV2,.,TRBJ1-6,.,TGTGCCAGCAGCCCCCGACCCAGGAGCTCCTATAATTCACCCCTCCACTTT,CASSPRPRSSYNSPLHF
TRBV30,.,TRBJ2-6,.,TGTGCCTGGACAGGGGCTGGAGGGGCCAACGTCCTGACTTTC,CAWTGAGGANVLTF
TRBV6-1,few,TRBJ1-2,.,TGTGCCAGCAGTGACCAAGGACGGGGGAACTATGGCTACACCTTC,CASSDQGRGNYGYTF
TRBV14,.,TRBJ2-2,.,TGTGCCAGCAGCCCTCGGGGAACCGGGGAGCTGTTTTTT,CASSPRGTGELFF